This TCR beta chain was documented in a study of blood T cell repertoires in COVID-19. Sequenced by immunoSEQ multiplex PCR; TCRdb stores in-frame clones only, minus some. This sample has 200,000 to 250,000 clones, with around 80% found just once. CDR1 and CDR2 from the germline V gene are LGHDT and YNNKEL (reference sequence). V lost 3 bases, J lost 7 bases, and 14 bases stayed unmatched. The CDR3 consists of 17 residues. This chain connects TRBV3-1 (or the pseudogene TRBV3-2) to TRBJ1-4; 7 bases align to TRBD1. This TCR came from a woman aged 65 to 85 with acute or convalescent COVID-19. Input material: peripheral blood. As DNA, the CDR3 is TGTGCCAGCAGCCAGGGGGACAGACGCGGGTGGGGTGAAAAACTGTTTTTT. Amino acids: CASSQGDRRGWGEKLFF.